These T cell receptor beta chains were read from a single sample in a study of shared clonotypes between healthy human individuals. Clones were read by immunoSEQ multiplex PCR, and TCRdb kept only the in-frame ones, dropping some. This sample has some 1 million clones, with around four fifths found just once. Sequenced: memory CD4+ T cells sorted from blood. The receptors stem from a man aged 18 to 29 in good health. Both conserved end residues are part of each CDR3. D genes are given only for firm matches. The size entry is marked missing in some rows and otherwise reads once, few, many or a size class.

abundance	v_gene	j_gene	d_gene	CDR3nt	CDR3aa
.	TRBV7-9	TRBJ1-4	.	TGTGCCAGCAGCCTGTGGCAGGCTGCAACTAATGAAAAACTGTTTTTT	CASSLWQAATNEKLFF
.	TRBV6-1	TRBJ1-1	TRBD1	TGTGCCAGCAGACCGGGACAGGGCTTCCCTGAAGCTTTCTTT	CASRPGQGFPEAFF
.	TRBV4-3	TRBJ1-2	.	TGCGCCAGCAGCCAGGAGAGAGGGGGTAGCTATGGCTACACCTTC	CASSQERGGSYGYTF
.	TRBV27	TRBJ2-7	TRBD2	TGTGCCACCTGCGAATGGGTCCCTAGCGGGAGTCTCGAGCAGTACTTC	CATCEWVPSGSLEQYF
once	TRBV29-1	TRBJ2-5	.	TGCAGCGGTAGACCGGGACACCCTCAAGAGACCCAGTACTTC	CSGRPGHPQETQYF
.	TRBV29-1	TRBJ2-1	.	TGCAGCGCTAGAAACGACAACTACAATGAGCAGTTCTTC	CSARNDNYNEQFF
.	TRBV9	TRBJ1-4	.	TGTGCCAGCAGCGCAACAGGGTTTAATGAAAAACTGTTTTTT	CASSATGFNEKLFF
.	TRBV5-5	TRBJ1-6	.	TGTGCCAGCAGCCTCTCTGGGGGGGAGGATTCACCCCTCCACTTT	CASSLSGGEDSPLHF
.	TRBV25-1	TRBJ2-5	.	TGTGCCAGCAGTGAATGGAGGCAGTCCATTGAGACCCAGTACTTC	CASSEWRQSIETQYF
.	TRBV10-3	TRBJ1-6	TRBD1	TGTGCCATCAGGGGACAGGGGAATACCTATAATTCACCCCTCCACTTT	CAIRGQGNTYNSPLHF
.	TRBV28	TRBJ2-7	.	TGTGCCAGCAGTCGACATATTAGCTCCTACGAGCAGTACTTC	CASSRHISSYEQYF
.	TRBV6-1	TRBJ1-4	TRBD1	TGTGCCAGCAGTATCCGGACAGGGGGCAATGAAAAACTGTTTTTT	CASSIRTGGNEKLFF
many	TRBV7-9	TRBJ2-3	.	TGTGCCAGCACCTCAGGGTCCAGGGGCAACACAGATACGCAGTATTTT	CASTSGSRGNTDTQYF
.	TRBV10-3	TRBJ1-5	.	TGTGCCATCAGTGAGTCGCGAAATCAGCCCCAGCATTTT	CAISESRNQPQHF
.	TRBV2	TRBJ2-4	.	TGTGCCAGCAGTGGTCACCCTAGGAGCATTCAGTACTTC	CASSGHPRSIQYF
.	TRBV4-1	TRBJ2-2	TRBD2	TGCGCCAGCAGCCAAGAGGGGGGATGGACTAGCCTCACCGGGGAGCTGTTTTTT	CASSQEGGWTSLTGELFF
few	TRBV7-9	TRBJ1-6	TRBD1	TGTGCCAGCAGCTCCGGGACAGGGGGAAATTCACCCCTCCACTTT	CASSSGTGGNSPLHF
.	TRBV10-3	TRBJ2-2	.	TGTGCCGTCCAAAGCCGGAACCCGAACACCGGGGAGCTGTTTTTT	CAVQSRNPNTGELFF
.	TRBV30	TRBJ2-1	.	TGTGCCTGGAGTCCGGGGAGAAGTGAGCAGTTCTTC	CAWSPGRSEQFF
once	TRBV5-1	TRBJ1-2	TRBD1	TGCGCCAGCAGCTTGGTCGGGACAGCTAACTATGGCTACACCTTC	CASSLVGTANYGYTF
.	TRBV5-4	TRBJ1-4	.	TGTGCCAGCAGCTTGGGTGCAACTAATGAAAAACTGTTTTTT	CASSLGATNEKLFF
few	TRBV5-4	TRBJ2-3	TRBD2	TGTGCCAGCAGCCAAGGGGGCCTAGCGGGACCCTCGGTGACGCAGTATTTT	CASSQGGLAGPSVTQYF
.	TRBV28	TRBJ2-7	.	TGTGCCAGCAGTTTATCAGGCAGAGCCTACGAGCAGTACTTC	CASSLSGRAYEQYF
.	TRBV25-1	TRBJ1-5	.	TGTGTCAGCAGTGAAGTTAGGGGAGGCAATCAGCCCCAGCATTTT	CVSSEVRGGNQPQHF
.	TRBV15	TRBJ1-6	.	TGTGCCACCAGCAGGGGCCTTGAGAACAGCGCCCTCCACTTT	CATSRGLENSALHF
.	TRBV5-1	TRBJ2-1	TRBD2	TGCGCCAGCAGCTTTGGGCTAGCGGGAATCAATGAGCAGTTCTTC	CASSFGLAGINEQFF
.	TRBV5-6	TRBJ1-2	.	TGTGCCAGCAGCTTGGCCAGGTTGATATATGGCTACACCTTC	CASSLARLIYGYTF
.	TRBV5-1	TRBJ1-6	.	TGCGCCAGCAGCACGGGAAGCTCCTATAATTCACCCTTCCACTTT	CASSTGSSYNSPFHF
.	TRBV25-1	TRBJ2-1	.	TGTGCCAGCAGTGAAGAGGGTGGGGCCCCCAATGAGCAGTTCTTC	CASSEEGGAPNEQFF
.	TRBV6-1	TRBJ2-5	.	TGTGCCAGCAACCGGGGCTACCAAGAGACCCAGTACTTC	CASNRGYQETQYF
.	TRBV13	TRBJ1-1	.	TGTGCCAGCAGCTCAAGAGGGGAAACGCCTGAAGCTTTCTTT	CASSSRGETPEAFF
.	TRBV13	TRBJ2-3	.	TGTGCCAGCAGCGCGACGCCGGCTCTCACAGATACGCAGTATTTT	CASSATPALTDTQYF
once	TRBV5-1	TRBJ2-5	.	TGCGCCAGCAGCTTGGGTCAGGGGCCCACCTCGGAGACCCAGTACTTC	CASSLGQGPTSETQYF
.	TRBV4-3	TRBJ2-5	TRBD2	TGCGCCAGCAGCCAGGGTAGCGGGAACGTCCCAGAGACCCAGTACTTC	CASSQGSGNVPETQYF
.	TRBV6-4	TRBJ2-2	.	TGTGCCCCCCAAACCAGGGCTTTGATGTTGGTTATCGGGGAGCTGTTTTTT	CAPQTRALMLVIGELFF
.	TRBV6-5	TRBJ2-7	.	TGTGCCAGCAGTTACCGGGACGGGGGCTCCTACGAGCAGTACTTC	CASSYRDGGSYEQYF
few	TRBV10-3	TRBJ1-5	TRBD1	TGTGCCACCCGGGACGACAGGGACTACCAGCCCCAGCATTTT	CATRDDRDYQPQHF
.	TRBV5-1	TRBJ1-1	TRBD1	TGCGCCAGCAGCACAACAGGGGCCTCGGGGACTGAAGCTTTCTTT	CASSTTGASGTEAFF
.	TRBV6-6	TRBJ2-2	.	TGTGCCAGCCGTCGACCCCAGGGCGGGGAGCTGTTTTTT	CASRRPQGGELFF
once	TRBV5-1	TRBJ1-6	.	TGCGCCAGTAAACCCCAGACAGGTTCCCCCTATAATTCACCCCTCCACTTT	CASKPQTGSPYNSPLHF